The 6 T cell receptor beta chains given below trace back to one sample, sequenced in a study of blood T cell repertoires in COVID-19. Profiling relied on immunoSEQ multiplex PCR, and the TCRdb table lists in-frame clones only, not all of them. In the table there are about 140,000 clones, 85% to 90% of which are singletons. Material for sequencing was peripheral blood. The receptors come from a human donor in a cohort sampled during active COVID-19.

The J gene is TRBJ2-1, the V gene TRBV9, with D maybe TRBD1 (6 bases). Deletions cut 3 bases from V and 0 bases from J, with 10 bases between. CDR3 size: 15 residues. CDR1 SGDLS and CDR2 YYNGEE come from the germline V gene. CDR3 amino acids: CASSGGHRSYNEQFF. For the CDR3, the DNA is TGTGCCAGCAGCGGGGGACACCGCTCCTACAATGAGCAGTTCTTC.

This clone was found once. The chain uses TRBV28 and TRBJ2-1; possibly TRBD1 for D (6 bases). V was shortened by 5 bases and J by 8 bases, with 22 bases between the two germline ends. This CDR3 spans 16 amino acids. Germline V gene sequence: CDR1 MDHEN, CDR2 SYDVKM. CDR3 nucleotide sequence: TGTGCCAGCAGTCACTACAAGTCTCACAAGGGGGATGAGCAGTTCTTC. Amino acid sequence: CASSHYKSHKGDEQFF.

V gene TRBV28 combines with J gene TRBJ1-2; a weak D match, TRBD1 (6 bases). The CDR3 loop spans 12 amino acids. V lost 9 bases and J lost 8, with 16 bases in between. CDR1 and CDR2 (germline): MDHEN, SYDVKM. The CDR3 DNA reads TGTGCCAGTACACAGGGCCTCGAGGGCTACACCTTC. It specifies CASTQGLEGYTF.

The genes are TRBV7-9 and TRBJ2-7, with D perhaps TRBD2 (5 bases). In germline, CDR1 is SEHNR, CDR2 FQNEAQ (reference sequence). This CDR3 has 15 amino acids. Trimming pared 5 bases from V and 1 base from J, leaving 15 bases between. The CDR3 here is CASSPAAAVSYEQYF. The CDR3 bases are TGTGCCAGCAGCCCCGCCGCAGCGGTGTCCTACGAGCAGTACTTC.

Here the CDR3 reads CASSLSGNEQFF. For the CDR3, the DNA is TGTGCCAGCAGCTTATCGGGGAATGAGCAGTTCTTC. The rearrangement uses TRBV5-5 and TRBJ2-1; a weak D match, TRBD2 (5 bases). V lost 2 bases to trimming and J lost 7 bases, with 7 bases between them. The CDR3 has 12 amino acids. In germline, CDR1 is SGHKS, CDR2 YYEKEE (reference sequence).

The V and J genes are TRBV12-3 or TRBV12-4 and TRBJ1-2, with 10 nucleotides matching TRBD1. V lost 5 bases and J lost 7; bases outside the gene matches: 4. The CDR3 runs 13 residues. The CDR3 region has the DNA TGTGCCAGCAGTCCCCGACAGGGGGCTGGCTACACCTTC. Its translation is CASSPRQGAGYTF.